The T cell receptor (beta chain) under discussion was sequenced for a study of blood T cell repertoires in COVID-19. Study summary: The United States, Italy and Spain supplied acute and convalescent COVID-19 samples. In each case, the material was cDNA or gDNA derived from T cells, B-cell-depleted T cells, or PBMCs.

Original processing methods: The authors estimated nucleated cell counts from reference gene primer amplification. Produced via immunoSEQ multiplex PCR; TCRdb's table is partial and in-frame only. D and trimming come from the DNA, and the V and J calls and clone size come from that table. The sample holds 65,000 to 95,000 clones, 88% seen once. V lost 4 bases and J lost 0; bases outside the gene matches: 15. The V gene's germline CDR1 is SGHDT and CDR2 YYEEEE. CDR3 length equals 18 residues. J is TRBJ1-1 and V is TRBV5-6; 7 bases fit TRBD1. The material sequenced was peripheral blood. This clonotype was sampled from an older man with active or convalescent COVID-19. The CDR3 spells CASSPTGTASFMNTEAFF. The CDR3 nucleotides read TGTGCCAGCAGCCCAACCGGGACAGCATCGTTCATGAACACTGAAGCTTTCTTT.